Shown below are 18 T cell receptor beta chains from a single sample sequenced in a study of blood T cell repertoires in COVID-19. The protocol was immunoSEQ multiplex PCR, while the TCRdb copy is restricted to in-frame clones and leaves out a portion. This sample carries some 250,000 clones, around 86% of them seen once, and the ten largest clones take roughly 2.9%. Sequenced: peripheral blood. These receptor sequences come from a woman aged 55-70 years with active or convalescent COVID-19.

This clone is a singleton in its sample. The CDR3 nucleotides read TGTGCCAGCACTTTAGCGGGGGGAGAGACCCAGTACTTC. Translated, it gives CASTLAGGETQYF. V gene TRBV5-8 combines with J gene TRBJ2-5, with TRBD2 identical over 10 bases. Germline V gene lookup returns CDR1 SGHTS and CDR2 YDEGEE. V was pared by 6 bases and J by 4 bases, with 3 bases of the junction left unmatched. The CDR3 runs to 13 residues. The full variable domain, its missing parts supplied by reference TRBV5-8 and TRBJ2-5, is EAGVTQSPTHLIKTRGQQATLRCSPISGHTSVYWYQQALGLGLQFLLWYDEGEERNRGNFPPRFSGRQFPNYSSELNVNALELEDSALYLCASTLAGGETQYFGPGTRLLVL.

The V call is TRBV5-6, the J call TRBJ1-1; no clear D. Germline-derived CDR1 and CDR2 are SGHDT and YYEEEE. Trimming stripped 0 bases from V and 2 bases from J, with 14 bases between. The CDR3 extends over 16 amino acids. In DNA, the CDR3 is TGTGCCAGCAGCTTGGCATGGTGGAGGGCTAACACTGAAGCTTTCTTT. Residues: CASSLAWWRANTEAFF.

V and J are TRBV7-9 and TRBJ1-1; 7 nucleotides align to TRBD1. The CDR3 totals 15 residues. The ends lost 3 bases at V and 4 bases at J; junction bases unmatched: 8. Per germline, CDR1 SEHNR and CDR2 FQNEAQ (reference sequence). This CDR3 reads CASSFIQGYGTEAFF. Written as DNA, the CDR3 is TGTGCCAGCAGCTTTATACAGGGGTATGGCACTGAAGCTTTCTTT.

The chain combines TRBV19 with TRBJ2-3, with 7 positions matching TRBD1. After removal of 6 bases from V and 4 bases from J, the junction contained 10 bases not matched to a gene. The CDR3 has 15 amino acids. CDR1 and CDR2 (germline): LNHDA, SQIVND (reference sequence). The CDR3 sequence is CASSRQGWGPDTQYF. CDR3 bases: TGTGCCAGTAGCAGACAGGGTTGGGGGCCAGATACGCAGTATTTT.

In its sample, this clone was seen once. V and J are TRBV12-2 and TRBJ2-5; TRBD1 is taken as the D call from the table, unchecked against the DNA. TRBV12-2 is an annotated pseudogene. The CDR3 is 16 residues long. The CDR3 nucleotides are TGTGCAAGTCGCCCCGGGACAGAGATTCCGTGGGAGACCCAGTACTTC. Translated: CASRPGTEIPWETQYF.

The CDR3 coding sequence is TGTGCCAGCAGCCACGTCGGGGAGAAAGAGACCCAGTACTTC. It encodes CASSHVGEKETQYF. The chain carries TRBV7-8 and TRBJ2-5; the D gene is possibly TRBD2 (5 bases). With 5 bases removed from V and 3 bases from J, the gap between germline ends came to 13 bases. CDR1 is SGHVS, CDR2 FQNEAQ, per germline. The CDR3 extends over 14 amino acids.

The chain carries TRBV7-2 and TRBJ1-2; maybe TRBD1 (5 bases). With 0 bases removed from V and 3 bases from J, the gap between germline ends came to 11 bases. CDR3 length: 15 amino acids. CDR1 is SGHTA and CDR2 is FQGNSA in the germline V gene. This CDR3 reads CASSLAGRDYYGYTF. The CDR3 DNA reads TGTGCCAGCAGCTTAGCGGGCAGGGATTACTATGGCTACACCTTC.

The V call is TRBV4-3, the J call TRBJ2-1, with D perhaps matching TRBD1 (7 bases). The CDR3 sequence is 16 residues long. Germline CDR1 LGHNA, CDR2 YSLEER. V lost 0 bases to trimming and J lost 6 bases, with 15 bases between them. The CDR3 reads CASSQDRRGQSNEQFF. The CDR3 region has the DNA TGCGCCAGCAGCCAAGATCGGAGGGGGCAAAGCAATGAGCAGTTCTTC.

This rearrangement joins TRBV9 to TRBJ2-3; TRBD2 aligns across 10 bases. Trimming removed 2 bases from V and 6 bases from J; junction bases left unmatched: 6. Per the germline V gene, CDR1 is SGDLS and CDR2 is YYNGEE. This CDR3 contains 15 residues. The CDR3 spells CASSVQRGGPDTQYF. DNA for the CDR3: TGTGCCAGCAGCGTCCAGCGGGGGGGCCCGGATACGCAGTATTTT.

The rearrangement uses TRBV7-2 and TRBJ2-7; TRBD1 matches 10 bases. CDR1 SGHTA and CDR2 FQGNSA come from the germline V gene. The CDR3 consists of 14 residues. V lost 5 bases and J lost 5; bases outside the gene matches: 6. The CDR3 sequence: CASSTTTGGNEQYF. The CDR3 nucleotides read TGTGCCAGCAGCACTACGACAGGGGGCAACGAGCAGTACTTC. The complete variable domain, with remaining parts taken from reference TRBV7-2 and TRBJ2-7, reads GAGVSQSPSNKVTEKGKDVELRCDPISGHTALYWYRQSLGQGLEFLIYFQGNSAPDKSGLPSDRFSAERTGGSVSTLTIQRTQQEDSAVYLCASSTTTGGNEQYFGPGTRLTVT.

This clone was detected a few times. This chain joins TRBV18 and TRBJ1-5; D is ambiguous. CDR1 KGHSH and CDR2 LQKENI come from the germline V gene. The CDR3 runs to 14 residues. Trimming stripped 3 bases from V and 4 bases from J, with 10 bases between. The CDR3 sequence is CASSPWQVNQPQHF. In DNA, the CDR3 is TGTGCCAGCTCACCCTGGCAGGTTAATCAGCCCCAGCATTTT.

The chain joins TRBV18 to TRBJ2-3; 7 positions match TRBD2. The CDR3 extends over 15 amino acids. Per germline, CDR1 KGHSH and CDR2 LQKENI. After removal of 0 bases from V and 3 bases from J, the junction contained 3 bases not matched to a gene. DNA of the CDR3: TGTGCCAGCTCACCACCGAACGGGAGGACAGATACGCAGTATTTT. Protein product: CASSPPNGRTDTQYF.

In DNA form, the CDR3 reads TGTGCCATCAGTGATGAAGATGAGTGGACTAGCGGGGCGACGCACACAGATACGCAGTATTTT. This codes for CAISDEDEWTSGATHTDTQYF. The chain is built from TRBV10-3 and TRBJ2-3; 12 bases line up with TRBD2. CDR3 length: 21 amino acids. CDR1 ENHRY and CDR2 SYGVKD come from the germline V gene. J lost 2 bases, V lost 3 bases, and 18 bases had no gene match.

This chain links TRBV11-3 with TRBJ2-7; weak D call: TRBD2 (6 bases). The V gene lost 1 base and the J gene lost 4 bases, with 14 bases spanning the gap. The CDR3 length is 15 residues. The germline gives CDR1 SGHNT, CDR2 YENEEA. The chain's CDR3 is CASSLGGSGVYEQYF. Written as DNA, the CDR3 is TGTGCCAGCAGCTTAGGGGGCTCGGGGGTTTACGAGCAGTACTTC.

The genes are TRBV25-1 and TRBJ2-3; possible D gene TRBD1, 5 bases. From germline, CDR1 is MGHDK and CDR2 SYGVNS. V was pared by 5 bases and J by 1 base, with 16 bases between. CDR3 length: 16 amino acids. CDR3 amino acids: CASSNRKGAGTDTQYF. In DNA, the CDR3 is TGTGCCAGCAGTAACCGGAAAGGGGCCGGCACAGATACGCAGTATTTT.

The chain couples TRBV10-3 to TRBJ1-1; tentatively, D is TRBD1 (6 bases). The CDR3 consists of 13 residues. Trimming took 4 bases from V and 10 from J, leaving 16 bases between them. CDR1 is ENHRY, CDR2 SYGVKD, per germline. CDR3 DNA sequence: TGTGCCATCAGTGTTAGGGGGGGAGCAGCAGCTTTCTTT. This translates into CAISVRGGAAAFF.

This clone was observed a single time. The chain recombines TRBV14 with TRBJ2-7; D remains unclear. This CDR3 region has 13 residues. Trimming removed 0 bases from V and 6 bases from J, with 9 bases in between. Germline-derived CDR1 and CDR2 are SGHDN and FVKESK. CDR3 bases: TGTGCCAGCAGCCAAGATCGCGGTTTCGAGCAGTACTTC. Residues: CASSQDRGFEQYF.

A note on this clone: A junction boundary mismatches the germline segment, possibly from a read error. This same CDR3 is encoded by further DNA sequences in the sample. In DNA form, the CDR3 reads TGTGCCAGTAGCTTAGCGGGTTTTTCCGGTCAGTCCGGGGATGAGCAGTTCTTC. Protein product: CASSLAGFSGQSGDEQFF. The V and J genes are TRBV11-1 and TRBJ2-1; 7 bases fit TRBD2. The CDR3 runs 18 residues. Germline CDR1 reads SGHAT; CDR2 reads FQDESV (reference sequence).